The 5 T cell receptor beta chains below come from one sample, sequenced in a study of control samples from healthy donors and cancer patients. Assay: immunoSEQ multiplex PCR; the TCRdb copy retains only in-frame clones and omits some. Counted here are some 140,000 clones, around 94% occurring once; the ten biggest clones make up over 12%. The sequenced material came from PBMCs. These receptors all stem from a man aged 55 to 69 with colorectal cancer.

Comment on this clone: Other DNA sequences in the same sample also yield this CDR3. In DNA, the CDR3 is TGTGCCAGCAGCCAGGCGAACACTGAAGCTTTCTTT. It translates to CASSQANTEAFF. The gene calls are TRBV3-1 (or the pseudogene TRBV3-2) and TRBJ1-1; D unclear. Germline V CDR1 and CDR2: LGHDT, YNNKEL (reference sequence). V was clipped by 3 bases and J by 1 base, with 3 bases between them. The CDR3 loop spans 12 amino acids.

J is TRBJ1-4 and V is TRBV5-8; D is unclear. There are 14 residues in the CDR3. Trimming took off 3 bases at V and 4 bases at J, with 10 bases between the two ends. Germline V gene lookup returns CDR1 SGHTS and CDR2 YDEGEE. The CDR3 protein is CASSSEGYNEKLFF. The CDR3 DNA is TGTGCCAGCAGCTCCGAGGGTTATAATGAAAAACTGTTTTTT.

This chain joins TRBV29-1 and TRBJ2-1, with D unresolved. The ends were cut back, 7 bases at V and 5 bases at J, with 9 bases in the middle. The CDR3 spans 11 residues. The germline CDR1 and CDR2 sequences are SQVTM and ANQGSEA. The CDR3 loop reads CSARLDNEQFF. For the CDR3, the DNA is TGCAGCGCCCGGCTAGACAATGAGCAGTTCTTC.

The J gene is TRBJ1-1, the V gene TRBV9; TRBD1 might be the D (5 bases). Per the germline V gene, CDR1 is SGDLS and CDR2 is YYNGEE. CDR3 length: 14 residues. V was trimmed by 3 bases and J by 6 bases, leaving 15 bases between them. CDR3 nucleotides: TGTGCCAGCAGCGCCCAGTTCGGGGACTCTGAAGCTTTCTTT. It yields the protein CASSAQFGDSEAFF. Using reference TRBV9 and TRBJ1-1 for the parts outside the CDR3, the full variable domain is DSGVTQTPKHLITATGQRVTLRCSPRSGDLSVYWYQQSLDQGLQFLIQYYNGEERAKGNILERFSAQQFPDLHSELNLSSLELGDSALYFCASSAQFGDSEAFFGQGTRLTVV.

This clone was observed once. The chain recombines TRBV10-3 with TRBJ1-6; TRBD1 agrees at 8 bases. J was trimmed by 7 bases and V by 9 bases; bases with no gene match: 5. From germline, CDR1 is ENHRY and CDR2 SYGVKD. The CDR3 runs 13 residues. Written as DNA, the CDR3 is TGTGCCATTAGCGGGACAGGAAATTCACCCCTCCACTTT. Translation gives CAISGTGNSPLHF.